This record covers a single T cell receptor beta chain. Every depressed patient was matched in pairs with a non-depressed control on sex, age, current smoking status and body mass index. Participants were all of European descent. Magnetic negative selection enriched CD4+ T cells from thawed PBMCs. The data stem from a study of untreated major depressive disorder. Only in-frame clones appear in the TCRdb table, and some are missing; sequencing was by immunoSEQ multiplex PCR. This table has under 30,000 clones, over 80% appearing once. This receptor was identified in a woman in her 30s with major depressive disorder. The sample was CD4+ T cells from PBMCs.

The CDR3 loop reads CASSNRDLDTQYF. CDR3 nucleotide sequence: TGTGCCAGCAGCAACCGGGACCTAGATACGCAGTATTTT. The J gene is TRBJ2-3, the V gene TRBV11-3; D tentatively fits TRBD1 or TRBD2 (5 bases each). Per germline, CDR1 SGHNT and CDR2 YENEEA. CDR3 length: 13 residues. V gave up 5 bases and J gave up 5 bases, with 11 bases separating them.